This entry is about one T cell receptor (beta chain). The record originates from a study of blood T cells in healthy people across ages. Per germline, CDR1 LGHDT and CDR2 YNNKEL (reference sequence). The CDR3 covers 15 residues. J was trimmed by 1 base and V by 5 bases; bases with no gene match: 3. Through a sample-barcoded 5' primer and a J-beta primer mix, a second PCR was run for about 6 to 11 cycles. TCRdb independently ran MiXCR on the 5' RACE reads; one entry per CDR3 protein. The repertoire holds about 1,400,000 distinct CDR3 sequences, around 59% seen once, with approximately 7% in the top ten.

The clonotype was recovered from a man aged 18 to 35 in good health. The J gene is TRBJ2-5, the V gene TRBV3-1, with 11 bases lining up with TRBD2. The sequencing input was blood. The CDR3 region has the DNA TGTGCCAGCAGCAGACTAGCGGGGCGCCAAGAGACCCAGTACTTC. Translation: CASSRLAGRQETQYF.